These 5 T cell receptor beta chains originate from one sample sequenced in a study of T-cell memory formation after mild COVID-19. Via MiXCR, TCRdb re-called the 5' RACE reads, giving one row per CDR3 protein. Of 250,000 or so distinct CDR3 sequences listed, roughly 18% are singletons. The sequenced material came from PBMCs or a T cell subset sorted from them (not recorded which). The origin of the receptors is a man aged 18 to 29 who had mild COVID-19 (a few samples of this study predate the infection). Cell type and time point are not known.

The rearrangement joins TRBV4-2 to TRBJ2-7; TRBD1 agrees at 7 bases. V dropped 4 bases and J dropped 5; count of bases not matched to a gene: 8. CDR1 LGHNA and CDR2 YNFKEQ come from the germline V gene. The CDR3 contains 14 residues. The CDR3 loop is CASSPRQGLDEQYF. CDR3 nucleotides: TGTGCCAGCAGCCCAAGACAGGGTCTCGACGAGCAGTACTTC.

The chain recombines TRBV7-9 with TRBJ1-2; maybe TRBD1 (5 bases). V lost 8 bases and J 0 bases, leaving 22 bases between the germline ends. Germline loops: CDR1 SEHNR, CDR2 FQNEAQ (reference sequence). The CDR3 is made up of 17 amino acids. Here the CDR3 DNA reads TGTGCCAGCGACGGAGAGGGGAAGGTGTCAGCTAACTATGGCTACACCTTC. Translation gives CASDGEGKVSANYGYTF.

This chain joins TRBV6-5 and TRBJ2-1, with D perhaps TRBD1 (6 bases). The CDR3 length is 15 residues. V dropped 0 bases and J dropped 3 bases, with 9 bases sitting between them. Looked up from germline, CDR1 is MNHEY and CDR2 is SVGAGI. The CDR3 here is CASSYSTGLYNEQFF. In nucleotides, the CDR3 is TGTGCCAGCAGTTACTCTACAGGGCTCTACAATGAGCAGTTCTTC.

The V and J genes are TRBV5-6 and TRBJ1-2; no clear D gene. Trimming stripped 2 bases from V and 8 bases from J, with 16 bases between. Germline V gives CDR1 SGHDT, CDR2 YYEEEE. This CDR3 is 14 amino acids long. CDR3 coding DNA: TGTGCCAGCAGCTTAATGGCCTCCAGGAGAGGCTACACCTTC. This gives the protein CASSLMASRRGYTF.

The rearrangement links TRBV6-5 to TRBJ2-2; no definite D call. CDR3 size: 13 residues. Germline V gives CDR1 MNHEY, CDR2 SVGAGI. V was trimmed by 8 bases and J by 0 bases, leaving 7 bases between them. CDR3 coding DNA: TGTGCCAGCTTTTACGCGAACACCGGGGAGCTGTTTTTT. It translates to CASFYANTGELFF.